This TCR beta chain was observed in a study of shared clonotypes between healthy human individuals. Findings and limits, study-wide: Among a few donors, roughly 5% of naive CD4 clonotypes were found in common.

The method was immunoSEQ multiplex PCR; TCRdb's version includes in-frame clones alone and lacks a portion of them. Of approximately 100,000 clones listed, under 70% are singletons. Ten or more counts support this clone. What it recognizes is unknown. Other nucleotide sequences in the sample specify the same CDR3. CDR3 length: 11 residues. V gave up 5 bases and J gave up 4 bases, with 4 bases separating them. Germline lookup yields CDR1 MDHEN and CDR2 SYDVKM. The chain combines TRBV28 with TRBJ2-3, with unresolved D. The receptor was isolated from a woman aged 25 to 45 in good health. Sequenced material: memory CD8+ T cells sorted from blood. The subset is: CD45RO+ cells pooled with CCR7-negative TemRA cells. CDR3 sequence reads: CASSLSDTQYF. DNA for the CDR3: TGTGCCAGCAGTCTCTCAGATACGCAGTATTTT.